One sample yielded the 27 T cell receptor beta chains listed below, sequenced in a study of T cell repertoires in cytomegalovirus infection. A single record per CDR3 protein comes from TCRdb applying MiXCR to the reads. The table includes fewer than 550,000 distinct CDR3 sequences, 16% detected once. Sequencing was carried out using CD8+ T cells from PBMCs. These receptors were obtained from a human donor in good health (CMV status not recorded). Some clones in this sample may be carry-over from other donors' samples.

This clonotype was counted at least ten times. This sequence joins TRBV12-3 or TRBV12-4 and TRBJ2-1; 14 positions match TRBD2. Trimming cost V 3 bases and J 2 bases; bases outside gene matches: 15. This CDR3 contains 21 residues. The CDR3 DNA reads as TGTGCCAGCAGTTTCCCCGGGACTAGCGGGGGATACTACCCCGCCTACAATGAGCAGTTCTTC. This translates into CASSFPGTSGGYYPAYNEQFF.

This clonotype was seen ten or more times. The gene calls are TRBV12-5 and TRBJ1-2; weak D call: TRBD1 (5 bases). The CDR3 runs 15 residues. V was pared by 2 bases and J by 8 bases, with 18 bases between. Germline lookup yields CDR1 LGHNT and CDR2 FRNRAP. CDR3 coding DNA: TGTGCTAGTGGTTTGTCCCCGGGACTCCTGGGGGGCTACACCTTC. Its protein product is CASGLSPGLLGGYTF.

A few counts support this clonotype. The rearrangement joins TRBV27 to TRBJ2-3; D is perhaps TRBD2 (5 bases). Germline V gives CDR1 MNHEY, CDR2 SMNVEV (reference sequence). This CDR3 is built from 16 residues. The ends were cut back, 3 bases at V and 6 bases at J, with 19 bases in the middle. The CDR3 nucleotides read TGTGCCAGCAGTTTCGGGCTAGCCCGAGCGATTGATACGCAGTATTTT. Translating it yields CASSFGLARAIDTQYF.

There are many counts of this clonotype. V is TRBV7-7 and J is TRBJ2-3; 7 positions agree with TRBD2. Germline CDR1 and CDR2: SSHAT and FNYEAQ (reference sequence). With 4 bases clipped from V and 0 bases from J, the junction kept 1 base outside the gene matches. The CDR3 has 14 amino acids. CDR3 region: CASSSRESTDTQYF. The CDR3 DNA reads TGTGCCAGCAGCTCGCGGGAGAGCACAGATACGCAGTATTTT.

For this clonotype: A clone one base away is much larger, so this may be a read error. V and J are TRBV27 and TRBJ1-1, with D unclear. Germline V CDR1 and CDR2: MNHEY, SMNVEV (reference sequence). This CDR3 comprises 14 residues. The CDR3 DNA is TGTGCCGGCAGTCCTCGGGAATTGGGCACTGAAGCTTTCTTT. It codes for CAGSPRELGTEAFF.

There are many counts of this clonotype. The chain uses TRBV12-3 or TRBV12-4 and TRBJ1-5; 7 nucleotides agree with TRBD1. The CDR3 covers 16 residues. Germline trimming cut 1 base from V and 0 bases from J; bases unmatched to any gene: 3. Here the CDR3 reads CASSLGGTVSNQPQHF. The CDR3 DNA reads TGTGCCAGCAGTTTAGGGGGGACAGTTAGCAATCAGCCCCAGCATTTT.

The table lists this clonotype with many counts. This chain joins TRBV10-2 and TRBJ1-1; D gene ambiguous. This CDR3 contains 12 residues. Deletions cut 6 bases from V and 5 bases from J, with 10 bases between. Germline loops: CDR1 WSHSY, CDR2 SAAADI. The CDR3 sequence is CASSFDLTEAFF. As DNA, the CDR3 is TGCGCCAGCAGCTTCGACTTGACTGAAGCTTTCTTT.

The chain recombines TRBV5-1 with TRBJ2-7; D uncertain. The CDR3 has 12 residues. The V gene lost 3 bases and the J gene lost 5 bases, with 9 bases spanning the gap. In germline, CDR1 is SGHRS, CDR2 YFSETQ. CDR3 nucleotide sequence: TGCGCCAGCAGCTCTTTAGTCGACGAGCAGTACTTC. It translates to CASSSLVDEQYF.

In its sample, this clonotype was seen many times. The chain employs TRBV10-3 and TRBJ2-2, with no clear D. V lost 5 bases to trimming and J lost 7 bases, with 5 bases between them. CDR1 ENHRY and CDR2 SYGVKD come from the germline V gene. This CDR3 spans 11 amino acids. The CDR3 bases are TGTGCCATCAGTATCCACGGGGAGCTGTTTTTT. It specifies CAISIHGELFF.

The table lists this clonotype with many counts. The V gene is TRBV6-5, the J gene TRBJ1-2, with D possibly TRBD1 on 6 matching bases. The germline gives CDR1 MNHEY, CDR2 SVGAGI. The V end was cut by 2 bases, the J end by 4 bases, with 11 bases between. This CDR3 is 14 amino acids long. For the CDR3, the DNA is TGTGCCAGCAGTTACGCTACAGGGAGCTATGGCTACACCTTC. It specifies CASSYATGSYGYTF.

In this sample, this clonotype turned up a few times. This chain joins TRBV13 and TRBJ1-4; D is ambiguous. CDR1 is PRHDT, CDR2 FYEKMQ, per germline (reference sequence). CDR3 length equals 14 residues. V shed 3 bases and J shed 3 bases, with 8 bases lying between them. CDR3 region: CASSFYRANEKLFF. Here the CDR3 DNA reads TGTGCCAGCAGCTTTTATCGGGCTAATGAAAAACTGTTTTTT.

This clonotype appeared many times. The chain couples TRBV6-1 to TRBJ2-5; no firm D call. This CDR3 has 14 amino acids. The V gene lost 2 bases and the J gene lost 5 bases, with 12 bases spanning the gap. Looked up from germline, CDR1 is MNHNS and CDR2 is SASEGT. CDR3 sequence: CASSEYMVWETQYF. CDR3 DNA sequence: TGTGCCAGCAGTGAATATATGGTTTGGGAGACCCAGTACTTC.

The chain is built from TRBV5-6 and TRBJ1-1, with a possible D match to TRBD1 (5 bases). The CDR3 runs 11 residues. Trimming removed 6 bases at V and 5 bases at J, with 8 bases between. CDR1 is SGHDT and CDR2 is YYEEEE in the germline V gene. CDR3 bases: TGTGCCAGCATGGGGGTGACTGAAGCTTTCTTT. Its translation is CASMGVTEAFF.

This chain links TRBV9 with TRBJ1-1; perhaps TRBD1 as D (5 bases). V was clipped by 0 bases and J by 3 bases, with 9 bases between them. CDR1 is SGDLS, CDR2 YYNGEE, per germline. The CDR3 extends over 14 amino acids. CDR3 region: CASSVGGEDTEAFF. CDR3 coding DNA: TGTGCCAGCAGCGTAGGAGGGGAGGACACTGAAGCTTTCTTT.

V and J are TRBV5-6 and TRBJ2-7, with TRBD1 identical over 8 bases. The CDR3 is 15 amino acids. V trimming: 0 bases; J trimming: 3 bases; junction bases outside the gene matches: 5. Germline V gene data show CDR1 as SGHDT and CDR2 as YYEEEE. The CDR3, as DNA: TGTGCCAGCAGCTTGGCCTTGACAGGGGACTACGAGCAGTACTTC. The encoded protein is CASSLALTGDYEQYF.

This clonotype was observed a handful of times. This sequence joins TRBV13 and TRBJ2-7; D is perhaps TRBD1 (6 bases). Germline-derived CDR1 and CDR2 are PRHDT and FYEKMQ (reference sequence). This CDR3 comprises 14 residues. Trimming cost V 7 bases and J 3 bases, with 16 bases left between them. The CDR3: CASTPGQELYEQYF. CDR3 bases: TGTGCCAGCACCCCGGGACAAGAACTCTACGAGCAGTACTTC. The variable domain in full, completed from reference TRBV13 and TRBJ2-7, reads AAGVIQSPRHLIKEKRETATLKCYPIPRHDTVYWYQQGPGQDPQFLISFYEKMQSDKGSIPDRFSAQQFSDYHSELNMSSLELGDSALYFCASTPGQELYEQYFGPGTRLTVT.

This clonotype was counted at least ten times. V and J are TRBV7-9 and TRBJ1-5; D is ambiguous. CDR3 size: 15 residues. Trimming left V 5 bases short and J 8 bases short, with 19 bases between. The V gene's germline CDR1 is SEHNR and CDR2 FQNEAQ (reference sequence). Here the CDR3 DNA reads TGTGCCAGCAGCGATGGAGCCTCCGATGGCGAGCCCCAGCATTTT. This translates into CASSDGASDGEPQHF.

This sequence joins TRBV7-9 and TRBJ1-6; D uncertain. Per the germline V gene, CDR1 is SEHNR and CDR2 is FQNEAQ (reference sequence). The length of the CDR3 is 14 residues. V was clipped by 5 bases and J by 1 base, with 6 bases between them. The chain's CDR3 is CASSPVSYNSPLHF. The CDR3, as DNA: TGTGCCAGCAGCCCGGTTTCCTATAATTCACCCCTCCACTTT.

This clonotype was detected many times. The genes are TRBV4-1 and TRBJ2-1, with D possibly TRBD2 on 5 matching bases. The ends were cut back, 0 bases at V and 1 base at J, with 13 bases in the middle. The CDR3 is 17 amino acids. Germline V CDR1 and CDR2: MGHRA, YSYEKL. In DNA form, the CDR3 reads TGCGCCAGCAGCCAAGATATGGGTAGAGGGTCCTACAATGAGCAGTTCTTC. It encodes CASSQDMGRGSYNEQFF.

The sample holds a few counts of this clonotype. The rearrangement joins TRBV27 to TRBJ2-1; a possible D gene is TRBD2 (6 bases). Trimming pared 8 bases from V and 8 bases from J, leaving 13 bases between. The CDR3 length is 12 residues. Germline assignment: CDR1 MNHEY and CDR2 SMNVEV (reference sequence). The CDR3 nucleotides are TGTGCCAGCCGGGCCTGGGGGGATGAGCAGTTCTTC. Amino acid sequence: CASRAWGDEQFF.

There are a few counts of this clonotype. J is TRBJ2-1 and V is TRBV12-5; 7 bases are a match to TRBD2. The CDR3 sequence is 17 residues long. Losses at the gene ends were 2 bases for V and 4 bases for J; bases not matched to a gene: 11. Germline CDR1 LGHNT, CDR2 FRNRAP. CDR3: CASGLWGGSAGYNEQFF. CDR3 DNA: TGTGCTAGTGGTTTGTGGGGGGGAAGTGCCGGATACAATGAGCAGTTCTTC.

The V gene is TRBV9, the J gene TRBJ2-7; D is undetermined. The CDR3 has 15 amino acids. Germline values: CDR1 SGDLS, CDR2 YYNGEE. V was cut by 0 bases and J by 0 bases, with 10 bases left in between. The CDR3 sequence: CASSVEGKSSYEQYF. In DNA, the CDR3 is TGTGCCAGCAGCGTAGAGGGCAAAAGCTCCTACGAGCAGTACTTC.

CDR3 region: CSAKGQGAQSNQPQHF. The CDR3 DNA sequence: TGCAGTGCAAAGGGACAGGGGGCGCAGAGCAATCAGCCCCAGCATTTT. The rearrangement uses TRBV20-1 and TRBJ1-5; TRBD1 matches at 12 bases. From germline, CDR1 is DFQATT and CDR2 SNEGSKA (reference sequence). This CDR3 has 16 amino acids. J gave up 1 base and V 6 bases, and 7 bases lay outside the gene matches.

This clonotype was recorded many times. The CDR3 sequence is CASSPPADVPYGYTF. CDR3 sequence (DNA): TGTGCCAGCAGTCCGCCGGCGGATGTCCCCTATGGCTACACCTTC. This chain joins TRBV28 and TRBJ1-2; D uncertain. Trimming cost V 5 bases and J 4 bases, with 17 bases left between them. This CDR3 region has 15 residues. The germline V gene encodes CDR1 MDHEN and CDR2 SYDVKM.

This clonotype came up many times. The chain uses TRBV11-2 and TRBJ2-7; the D is unclear. This CDR3 region has 15 residues. CDR1 and CDR2 (germline): SGHAT, FQNNGV. V lost 3 bases and J 2 bases, leaving 14 bases between the germline ends. This CDR3 is CASSLGFLQTYEQYF. Written as DNA, the CDR3 is TGTGCCAGCAGCTTGGGGTTCCTGCAAACCTACGAGCAGTACTTC.

DNA of the CDR3: TGTGCCAGCAGTGAGGGGGCCAGGGTGACTCAGCCCCAGCATTTT. Its translation is CASSEGARVTQPQHF. The V call is TRBV6-1, the J call TRBJ1-5; tentative D call: TRBD1 (6 bases). This CDR3 has 15 residues. Germline V gene lookup returns CDR1 MNHNS and CDR2 SASEGT. Trimming removed 3 bases at V and 6 bases at J, with 15 bases between.

In DNA form, the CDR3 reads TGTGCCAGCTCCCCATACATGGGCGGCGAGACCCAGTACTTC. Amino acid sequence: CASSPYMGGETQYF. The chain links TRBV27 to TRBJ2-5, with no clear D. Trimming took 8 bases from V and 5 from J, leaving 18 bases between them. The germline V gene encodes CDR1 MNHEY and CDR2 SMNVEV (reference sequence). The CDR3 runs to 14 residues.